A selection of T cell receptor beta chains follows, all from one sample in a study of blood T cell repertoires in COVID-19. The table came from immunoSEQ multiplex PCR; TCRdb's copy has only in-frame clones and leaves some out. The top ten clones hold 2.5% to 3% of a sample with tens of thousands of clones, 85% of them seen once. Sequencing was carried out using peripheral blood. Receptors originate from an elderly man with acute or convalescent COVID-19. Each CDR3 is given with its conserved first and last residue. Fields, in order: J gene, CDR3 length, V gene, D gene, clone size, CDR3 protein, CDR3 DNA. D genes are given only for firm matches. Only some rows state a clone size, as once, few, many or a class for expanded clones.

j_gene: TRBJ2-3; len: 14; v_gene: TRBV7-2; d_gene: .; abundance: .; CDR3aa: CASSFGRSTDTQYF; CDR3nt: TGTGCCAGCAGCTTTGGCAGATCCACAGATACGCAGTATTTT
j_gene: TRBJ2-1; len: 14; v_gene: TRBV10-2; d_gene: TRBD2; abundance: .; CDR3aa: CASRPSGSGNEQFF; CDR3nt: TGCGCCAGCCGGCCTAGCGGGAGTGGTAATGAGCAGTTCTTC
j_gene: TRBJ1-4; len: 14; v_gene: TRBV11-2; d_gene: TRBD1; abundance: .; CDR3aa: CASSSPRDSEKLFF; CDR3nt: TGTGCCAGCAGCTCCCCCCGGGACAGTGAAAAACTGTTTTTT
j_gene: TRBJ2-2; len: 16; v_gene: TRBV10-3; d_gene: TRBD2; abundance: .; CDR3aa: CATTLLAGTNTGELFF; CDR3nt: TGTGCCACCACCCTCCTAGCGGGTACCAACACCGGGGAGCTGTTTTTT
j_gene: TRBJ1-2; len: 14; v_gene: TRBV5-8; d_gene: .; abundance: .; CDR3aa: CASSLGQGPYGYTF; CDR3nt: TGTGCCAGCAGCTTGGGTCAGGGTCCCTATGGCTACACCTTT
j_gene: TRBJ2-3; len: 11; v_gene: TRBV9; d_gene: .; abundance: .; CDR3aa: CASSAADTQYF; CDR3nt: TGTGCCAGCAGCGCTGCAGATACGCAGTATTTT
j_gene: TRBJ2-7; len: 13; v_gene: TRBV10-2; d_gene: .; abundance: .; CDR3aa: CATGGGQGYEQYF; CDR3nt: TGCGCCACAGGGGGAGGTCAGGGGTACGAGCAGTACTTC
j_gene: TRBJ1-6; len: 18; v_gene: TRBV5-1; d_gene: TRBD1; abundance: .; CDR3aa: CASSSGPRGQGINSPLHF; CDR3nt: TGCGCCAGCAGCTCGGGCCCAAGGGGACAGGGAATCAATTCACCCCTCCACTTT
j_gene: TRBJ2-7; len: 16; v_gene: TRBV4-2; d_gene: TRBD1; abundance: few; CDR3aa: CASSLSSGTGGSEQYF; CDR3nt: TGTGCCAGCAGCCTATCTTCCGGGACAGGGGGCAGTGAGCAGTACTTC
j_gene: TRBJ2-4; len: 14; v_gene: TRBV5-1; d_gene: TRBD2; abundance: .; CDR3aa: CASRPGLSGDIQYF; CDR3nt: TGCGCCAGCAGGCCAGGCTTAAGCGGGGACATTCAGTACTTC
j_gene: TRBJ2-1; len: 14; v_gene: TRBV19; d_gene: .; abundance: .; CDR3aa: CASSMGTGRNEQFF; CDR3nt: TGTGCCAGTAGTATGGGTACGGGGAGGAATGAGCAGTTCTTC
j_gene: TRBJ2-2; len: 15; v_gene: TRBV24-1; d_gene: TRBD1; abundance: .; CDR3aa: CATSEDDRVTGELFF; CDR3nt: TGTGCCACCAGTGAGGATGACAGGGTCACCGGGGAGCTGTTTTTT
j_gene: TRBJ1-2; len: 11; v_gene: TRBV7-9; d_gene: TRBD1; abundance: once; CDR3aa: CASSQTGGYTF; CDR3nt: TGTGCCAGCAGCCAGACAGGGGGCTACACCTTC
j_gene: TRBJ2-1; len: 16; v_gene: TRBV24-1; d_gene: TRBD2; abundance: few; CDR3aa: CATSDMGGRGYNEQFF; CDR3nt: TGTGCCACCAGTGATATGGGGGGGAGAGGATACAATGAGCAGTTCTTC
j_gene: TRBJ2-1; len: 16; v_gene: TRBV24-1; d_gene: TRBD2; abundance: .; CDR3aa: CATSDSGTSGHNEQFF; CDR3nt: TGTGCCACCAGTGACTCCGGGACTAGCGGCCACAATGAGCAGTTCTTC
j_gene: TRBJ1-6; len: 16; v_gene: TRBV20-1; d_gene: .; abundance: .; CDR3aa: CSASRSLGGYNSPLHF; CDR3nt: TGCAGTGCTAGTCGATCCCTCGGGGGTTATAATTCACCCCTCCACTTT
j_gene: TRBJ1-2; len: 14; v_gene: TRBV7-8; d_gene: .; abundance: .; CDR3aa: CASSLGQAFYGYTF; CDR3nt: TGTGCCAGCAGCTTGGGACAAGCTTTCTATGGCTACACCTTC
j_gene: TRBJ2-3; len: 17; v_gene: TRBV7-9; d_gene: TRBD2; abundance: once; CDR3aa: CASSFWSSGRKADTQYF; CDR3nt: TGTGCCAGCAGCTTCTGGTCCAGCGGGAGAAAGGCAGATACGCAGTATTTT
j_gene: TRBJ2-3; len: 16; v_gene: TRBV7-6; d_gene: TRBD2; abundance: .; CDR3aa: CASSTRRTSGKDTQYF; CDR3nt: TGTGCCAGCAGCACCCGCCGGACTAGCGGGAAAGATACGCAGTATTTT
j_gene: TRBJ1-1; len: 16; v_gene: TRBV3-1/TRBV3-2; d_gene: TRBD1; abundance: .; CDR3aa: CASSRAGTGGRTEAFF; CDR3nt: TGTGCCAGCAGCCGGGCCGGGACAGGGGGAAGAACTGAAGCTTTCTTT
j_gene: TRBJ1-2; len: 14; v_gene: TRBV19; d_gene: .; abundance: .; CDR3aa: CASSIVDSPYGYTF; CDR3nt: TGTGCCAGTAGTATTGTGGACAGTCCCTATGGCTACACCTTC
j_gene: TRBJ1-2; len: 13; v_gene: TRBV6-5; d_gene: TRBD1; abundance: once; CDR3aa: CASSLTGDYGYTF; CDR3nt: TGTGCCAGCAGCCTTACAGGGGACTATGGCTACACCTTC
j_gene: TRBJ2-7; len: 17; v_gene: TRBV18; d_gene: TRBD2; abundance: once; CDR3aa: CASSPPQSLAGGNEQYF; CDR3nt: TGTGCCAGCTCACCTCCTCAATCACTAGCGGGAGGGAACGAGCAGTACTTC
j_gene: TRBJ1-6; len: 15; v_gene: TRBV11-2; d_gene: .; abundance: .; CDR3aa: CASSLFGRGNSPLHF; CDR3nt: TGTGCCAGCAGCTTATTTGGGCGGGGGAATTCACCCCTCCACTTT
j_gene: TRBJ1-5; len: 14; v_gene: TRBV2; d_gene: .; abundance: .; CDR3aa: CASSEISSNQPQHF; CDR3nt: TGTGCCAGCAGTGAGATCAGTAGCAATCAGCCCCAGCATTTT
j_gene: TRBJ2-3; len: 14; v_gene: TRBV10-3; d_gene: .; abundance: .; CDR3aa: CAIKASFVGDTQYF; CDR3nt: TGTGCCATCAAGGCTAGTTTTGTCGGAGATACGCAGTATTTT
j_gene: TRBJ2-1; len: 14; v_gene: TRBV10-1; d_gene: TRBD2; abundance: .; CDR3aa: CASQGLAGVSEQFF; CDR3nt: TGCGCCAGCCAGGGACTAGCTGGAGTCAGTGAGCAGTTCTTC
j_gene: TRBJ2-7; len: 14; v_gene: TRBV9; d_gene: .; abundance: .; CDR3aa: CASSPRDSGYEQYF; CDR3nt: TGTGCCAGCAGCCCGAGGGACTCCGGCTACGAGCAGTACTTC
j_gene: TRBJ2-5; len: 13; v_gene: TRBV18; d_gene: TRBD1; abundance: .; CDR3aa: CASSRDRQETQYF; CDR3nt: TGTGCCAGCTCTCGGGACAGGCAAGAGACCCAGTACTTC
j_gene: TRBJ1-1; len: 15; v_gene: TRBV18; d_gene: .; abundance: .; CDR3aa: CASSPNGGSNTEAFF; CDR3nt: TGTGCCAGCTCACCAAACGGGGGGTCAAACACTGAAGCTTTCTTT
j_gene: TRBJ2-1; len: 12; v_gene: TRBV12-3/TRBV12-4; d_gene: .; abundance: once; CDR3aa: CASSANLAPVVF; CDR3nt: TGTGCCAGCAGTGCAAACCTAGCTCCGGTCGTCTTC
j_gene: TRBJ1-5; len: 14; v_gene: TRBV5-1; d_gene: .; abundance: .; CDR3aa: CASSLGQFNQPQHF; CDR3nt: TGCGCCAGCAGCTTGGGACAGTTCAATCAGCCCCAGCATTTT
j_gene: TRBJ2-5; len: 16; v_gene: TRBV4-1; d_gene: TRBD2; abundance: .; CDR3aa: CASSQILAEYQETQYF; CDR3nt: TGCGCCAGCAGCCAAATTCTAGCGGAATATCAAGAGACCCAGTACTTC
j_gene: TRBJ1-2; len: 10; v_gene: TRBV20-1; d_gene: .; abundance: few; CDR3aa: CSAPDRGYTF; CDR3nt: TGCAGTGCCCCAGACAGAGGCTACACCTTC
j_gene: TRBJ2-5; len: 11; v_gene: TRBV29-1; d_gene: TRBD1; abundance: .; CDR3aa: CSVEPGGTQYF; CDR3nt: TGCAGCGTTGAACCAGGGGGGACCCAGTACTTC
j_gene: TRBJ2-7; len: 15; v_gene: TRBV6-5; d_gene: .; abundance: .; CDR3aa: CASSYSRQGGGEQYF; CDR3nt: TGTGCCAGCAGTTACTCGAGGCAGGGTGGCGGCGAGCAGTACTTC
j_gene: TRBJ2-2; len: 14; v_gene: TRBV6-5; d_gene: TRBD1; abundance: .; CDR3aa: CASLGQANTGELFF; CDR3nt: TGTGCCAGTTTGGGACAGGCGAACACCGGGGAGCTGTTTTTT